This T cell receptor beta chain was obtained from a study of beta chain features in type 1 diabetes. Overall study context: Researchers looked at 95 million to 140 million sorted cells across all samples.

Every single donor gave one heparinised blood draw, and these averaged around 120 mL. A word on this clone: Antigen unknown.

What was sequenced were expressed TCRB transcripts, since all of the isolated RNA had been reverse transcribed. Data came from immunoSEQ multiplex PCR; TCRdb stores just in-frame clones and leaves some out. This table holds 350,000 to 400,000 clones, roughly 15% found once. General observations from the study: Among patients with Type 1 diabetes, TCRB CDR3s were moderately but significantly shorter in every one of the four CD4+ subsets. Short templates might get an advantage during PCR, and this would be equal in patients and controls.

V shed 3 bases, J shed 7 bases, and the junction held 9 bases outside the gene matches. Germline values: CDR1 MGHRA, CDR2 YSYEKL. The length of the CDR3 is 14 residues. The sequenced sample consisted of naive CD4+ T cells from blood. This rearrangement joins TRBV4-1 to TRBJ2-7, with TRBD2 matching 7 bases. This clonotype was obtained from a woman aged 18-29 years in good health. The CDR3 nucleotides read TGCGCCAGCAGCCAGGGACTATTTTTCGGGGAGCAGTACTTC. It codes for CASSQGLFFGEQYF.